This T cell receptor (beta chain) came from a study of Graves' ophthalmopathy and Graves' hyperthyroidism. This clonotype was detected a few times. Its antigen remains unidentified. Notes on the study in general: From stable hyperthyroidism, ophthalmopathy was separated by a 13-signature model with about 88% sensitivity and 80% to 82% specificity. It was with approximately 70% sensitivity and approximately 75% specificity that the model predicted ophthalmopathy progression.

Germline V gene lookup returns CDR1 MGHDK and CDR2 SYGVNS. Trimming at V came to 2 bases and at J to 6 bases, leaving 8 bases not matched to a gene. The CDR3 is 15 residues long. Hyperthyroidism patients were newly diagnosed, ill under 2 months, and aged 18 to 65 years. Patients were left out if they had other autoimmune diseases, uncontrolled infections, pregnancy or lactation. Amplification targeted the TCR beta CDR3 regions, with RNA transcripts as the source material. HTBI-primed RT-PCR formed the first round, and a multiplex PCR formed the second. TCRdb re-called the multiplex PCR reads through MiXCR, storing one row per CDR3 protein. The sample comprises roughly 1.1 million distinct CDR3 sequences, less than 45% of which are singletons, and 11% rests with the top ten.

The rearrangement links TRBV25-1 to TRBJ2-7; 9 bases map to TRBD2. The sequence derives from an adult man with Graves' hyperthyroidism. The specimen was peripheral blood or thyroid tissue (not recorded which). This CDR3 is CASSEVTSGPLEQYF. The CDR3 DNA follows: TGTGCCAGCAGTGAAGTCACTAGCGGGCCCCTCGAGCAGTACTTC.